The clone carrying this T cell receptor (beta chain) was seen more than once but under ten times. Its antigen is not known. The record originates from a study of identical twins. TCRdb re-called the 5' RACE reads with MiXCR, one entry per CDR3 protein. The table records some 1,700,000 distinct CDR3 sequences, about 30% of them present only once. Germline lookup yields CDR1 LGHNA and CDR2 YNFKEQ. There are 16 residues in the CDR3. V was pared by 3 bases and J by 2 bases, with 5 bases of the junction left unmatched. Study observations and caveats: Invariant MAIT and iNKT cells are populations that could partly confound zero-insertion analyses.

This chain uses TRBV4-2 with TRBJ2-1, with 9 bases aligning to TRBD2. The receptor was derived from a newborn girl in good health. Material: cord blood. The CDR3 reads CASSQSSGAPYNEQFF. For the CDR3, the DNA is TGTGCCAGCAGCCAGTCTAGCGGGGCCCCCTACAATGAGCAGTTCTTC.